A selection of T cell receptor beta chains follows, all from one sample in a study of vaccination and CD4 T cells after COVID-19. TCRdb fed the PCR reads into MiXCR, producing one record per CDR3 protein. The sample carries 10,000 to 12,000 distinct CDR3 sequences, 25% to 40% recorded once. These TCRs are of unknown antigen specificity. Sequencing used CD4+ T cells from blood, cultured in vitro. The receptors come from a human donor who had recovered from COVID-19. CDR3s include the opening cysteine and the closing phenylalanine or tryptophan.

CRVAGGPYNEQFF	TRBV20-1	TRBJ2-1
CSARALAGRGRRNTEAFF	TRBV20-1	TRBJ1-1
CANSRGLANQGSYEQYF	TRBV5-4	TRBJ2-7
CASSRRGGQYEQYF	TRBV19	TRBJ2-7
CSAFFATMREQFF	TRBV20-1	TRBJ2-1
CSAFDRGRTTNYGYTF	TRBV20-1	TRBJ1-2
CASTGQNYGYTF	TRBV6-1	TRBJ1-2
CASSRGQGSYLEQFF	TRBV6-4	TRBJ2-1
CSALRYEQFF	TRBV20-1	TRBJ2-1
CASSLPSLTGRPYEQYF	TRBV7-2	TRBJ2-7
CASSPTGNSPLHF	TRBV6-1	TRBJ1-6
CASSLVQGVLGEAFF	TRBV7-9	TRBJ1-1
CASSTGYNQPQHF	TRBV12-3/TRBV12-4	TRBJ1-5
CASSLRAGYNEQFF	TRBV7-2	TRBJ2-1
CASSSFLGAYEQYF	TRBV5-1	TRBJ2-7
CASTEGSSGTDTQYF	TRBV6-1	TRBJ2-3
CASSEMRGQAYNEQFF	TRBV6-1	TRBJ2-1
CASSVLWTPSGYTF	TRBV9	TRBJ1-2
CASSLEGGAPNEQFF	TRBV7-2	TRBJ2-1
CASSLYGENYGYTF	TRBV7-2	TRBJ1-2
CASSPGHGNQPQHF	TRBV5-5	TRBJ1-5
CASSLARTGQGVNSPLHF	TRBV5-4	TRBJ1-6
CASSPRTGNTEAFF	TRBV19	TRBJ1-1
CASSVRSGNYEQYF	TRBV9	TRBJ2-7
CASSGNQGRWTYEQYF	TRBV6-2/TRBV6-3	TRBJ2-7
CSASKPYTEAFF	TRBV20-1	TRBJ1-1
CASSHDSSYNSPLHF	TRBV11-3	TRBJ1-6